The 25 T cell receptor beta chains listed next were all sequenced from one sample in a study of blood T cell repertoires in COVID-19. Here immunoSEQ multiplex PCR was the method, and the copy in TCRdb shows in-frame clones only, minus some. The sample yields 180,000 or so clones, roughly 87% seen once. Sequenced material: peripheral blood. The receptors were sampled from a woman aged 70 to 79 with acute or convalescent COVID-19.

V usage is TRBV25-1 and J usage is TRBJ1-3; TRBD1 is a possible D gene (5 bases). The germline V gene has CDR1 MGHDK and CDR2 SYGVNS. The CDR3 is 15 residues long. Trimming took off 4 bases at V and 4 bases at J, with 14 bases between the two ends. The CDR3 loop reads CASSAYTGGGNTIYF. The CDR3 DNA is TGTGCCAGCAGTGCCTACACAGGCGGCGGAAACACCATATATTTT.

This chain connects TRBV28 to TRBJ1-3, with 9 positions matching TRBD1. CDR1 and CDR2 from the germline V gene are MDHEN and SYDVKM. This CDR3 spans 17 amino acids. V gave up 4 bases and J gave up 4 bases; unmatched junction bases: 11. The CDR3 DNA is TGTGCCAGCAGTTCCCCCACCGGGACAGGGTACGGAAACACCATATATTTT. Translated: CASSSPTGTGYGNTIYF.

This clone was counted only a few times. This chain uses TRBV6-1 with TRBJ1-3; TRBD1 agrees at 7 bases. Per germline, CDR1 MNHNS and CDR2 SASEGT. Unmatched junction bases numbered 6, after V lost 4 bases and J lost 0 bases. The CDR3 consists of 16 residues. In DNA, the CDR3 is TGTGCCAGCAGTGCGGACAGGCCGAGCTCTGGAAACACCATATATTTT. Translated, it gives CASSADRPSSGNTIYF.

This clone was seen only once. The CDR3 here is CASSIQGAMTRYGYTF. As DNA, the CDR3 is TGTGCCAGTAGTATACAGGGGGCGATGACACGGTATGGCTACACCTTC. The gene calls are TRBV19 and TRBJ1-2; 8 nucleotides agree with TRBD1. V lost 2 bases to trimming and J lost 5 bases; unmatched junction nucleotides: 10. CDR3 length: 16 residues. Germline-derived CDR1 and CDR2 are LNHDA and SQIVND (reference sequence).

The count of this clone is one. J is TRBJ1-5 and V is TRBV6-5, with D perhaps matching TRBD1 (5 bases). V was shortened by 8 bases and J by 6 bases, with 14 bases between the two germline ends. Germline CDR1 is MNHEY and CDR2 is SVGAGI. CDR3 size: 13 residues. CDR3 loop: CASPFGGSQPQHF. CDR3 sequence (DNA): TGTGCCAGCCCCTTTGGGGGGAGTCAGCCCCAGCATTTT.

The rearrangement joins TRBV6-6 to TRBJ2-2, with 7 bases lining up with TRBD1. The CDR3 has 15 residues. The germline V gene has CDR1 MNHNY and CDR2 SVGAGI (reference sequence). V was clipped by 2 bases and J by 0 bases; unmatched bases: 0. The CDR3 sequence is CASSYGQANTGELFF. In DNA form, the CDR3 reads TGTGCCAGCAGTTACGGACAGGCGAACACCGGGGAGCTGTTTTTT.

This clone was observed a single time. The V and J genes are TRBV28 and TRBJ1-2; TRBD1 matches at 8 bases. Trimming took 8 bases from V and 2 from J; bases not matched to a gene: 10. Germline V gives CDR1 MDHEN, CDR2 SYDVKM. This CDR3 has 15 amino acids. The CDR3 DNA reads TGTGCCAGCTTAGGTTTACAGGGGGAGAACTATGGCTACACCTTC. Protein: CASLGLQGENYGYTF.

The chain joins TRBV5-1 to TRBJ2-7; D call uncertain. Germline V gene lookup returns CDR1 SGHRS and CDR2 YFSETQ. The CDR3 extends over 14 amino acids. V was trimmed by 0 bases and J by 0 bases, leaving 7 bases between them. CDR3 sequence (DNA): TGCGCCAGCAGCTTGGCGGGTCTCTCCTACGAGCAGTACTTC. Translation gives CASSLAGLSYEQYF.

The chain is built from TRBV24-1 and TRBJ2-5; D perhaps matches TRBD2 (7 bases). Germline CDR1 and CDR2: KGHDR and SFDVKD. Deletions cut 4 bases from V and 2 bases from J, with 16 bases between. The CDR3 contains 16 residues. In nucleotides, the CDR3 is TGTGCCACCAGTGACCCGAACAGGGAGGGACAAGAGACCCAGTACTTC. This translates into CATSDPNREGQETQYF.

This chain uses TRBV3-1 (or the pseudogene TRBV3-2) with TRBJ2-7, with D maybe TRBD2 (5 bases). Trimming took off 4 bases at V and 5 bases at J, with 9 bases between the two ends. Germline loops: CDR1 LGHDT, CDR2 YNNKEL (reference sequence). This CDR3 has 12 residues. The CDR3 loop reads CASSRTGNEQYF. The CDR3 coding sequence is TGTGCCAGCAGCCGAACGGGAAACGAGCAGTACTTC.

CDR3 DNA: TGCGCCAGCAGCTGGGGAACTAGCGGGTCTAAAGAGACCCAGTACTTC. Its translation is CASSWGTSGSKETQYF. The gene calls are TRBV5-1 and TRBJ2-5, with TRBD2 matching over 9 bases. V dropped 3 bases and J dropped 3; count of bases not matched to a gene: 9. Germline CDR1 is SGHRS and CDR2 is YFSETQ. This CDR3 has 16 amino acids.

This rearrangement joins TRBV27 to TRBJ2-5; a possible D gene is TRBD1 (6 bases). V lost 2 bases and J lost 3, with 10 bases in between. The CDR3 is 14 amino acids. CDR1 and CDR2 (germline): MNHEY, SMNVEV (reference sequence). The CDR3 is CASSLGAGEETQYF. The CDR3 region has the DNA TGTGCCAGCAGTTTAGGGGCAGGGGAAGAGACCCAGTACTTC.

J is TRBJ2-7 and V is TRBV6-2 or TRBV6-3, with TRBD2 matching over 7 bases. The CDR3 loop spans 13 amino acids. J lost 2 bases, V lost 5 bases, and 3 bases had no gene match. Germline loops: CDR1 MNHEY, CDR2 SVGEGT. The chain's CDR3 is CASSAGVPYEQYF. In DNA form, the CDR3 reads TGTGCCAGCAGTGCGGGGGTCCCCTACGAGCAGTACTTC.

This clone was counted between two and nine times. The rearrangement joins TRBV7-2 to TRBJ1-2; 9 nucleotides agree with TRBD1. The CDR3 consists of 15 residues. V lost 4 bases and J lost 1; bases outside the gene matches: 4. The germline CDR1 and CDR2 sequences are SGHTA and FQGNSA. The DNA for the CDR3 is TGTGCCAGCAGCTACGGACAGGGGATTAACTATGGCTACACCTTC. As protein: CASSYGQGINYGYTF.

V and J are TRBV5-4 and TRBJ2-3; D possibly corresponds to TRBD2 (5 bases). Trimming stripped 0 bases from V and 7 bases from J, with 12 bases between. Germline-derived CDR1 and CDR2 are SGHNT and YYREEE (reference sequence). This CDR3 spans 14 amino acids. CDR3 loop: CASSLARTANTQYF. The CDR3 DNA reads TGTGCCAGCAGCTTGGCCAGGACTGCTAATACGCAGTATTTT.

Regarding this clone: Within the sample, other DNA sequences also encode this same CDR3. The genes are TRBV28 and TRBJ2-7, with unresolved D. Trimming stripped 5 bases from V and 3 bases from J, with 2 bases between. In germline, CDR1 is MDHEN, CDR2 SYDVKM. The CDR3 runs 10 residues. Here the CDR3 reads CASSRYEQYF. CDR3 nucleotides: TGTGCCAGCAGTCGCTACGAGCAGTACTTC.

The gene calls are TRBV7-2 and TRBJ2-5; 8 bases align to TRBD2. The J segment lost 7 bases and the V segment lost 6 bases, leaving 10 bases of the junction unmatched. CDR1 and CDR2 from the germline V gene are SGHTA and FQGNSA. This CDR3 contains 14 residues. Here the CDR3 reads CASRPGGGFGTQYF. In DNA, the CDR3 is TGTGCCAGCAGGCCGGGGGGGGGCTTTGGGACCCAGTACTTC.

CDR3 nucleotide sequence: TGTGCCAGCAGCGACAGGGCTTCGGAGACCCAGTACTTC. Encoded protein: CASSDRASETQYF. The chain combines TRBV6-5 with TRBJ2-5; TRBD1 aligns across 7 bases. The junction had 6 bases not matched to a gene; V was cut back by 6 bases and J by 5 bases. The CDR3 is made up of 13 amino acids. CDR1 is MNHEY, CDR2 SVGAGI, per germline.

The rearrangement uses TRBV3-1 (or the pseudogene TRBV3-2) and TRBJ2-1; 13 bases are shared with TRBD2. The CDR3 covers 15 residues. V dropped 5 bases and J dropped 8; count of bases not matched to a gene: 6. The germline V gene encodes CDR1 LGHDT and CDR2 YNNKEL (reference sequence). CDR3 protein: CASSTLAGGPYEQFF. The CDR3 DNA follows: TGTGCCAGCAGCACACTAGCGGGGGGGCCGTATGAGCAGTTCTTC.

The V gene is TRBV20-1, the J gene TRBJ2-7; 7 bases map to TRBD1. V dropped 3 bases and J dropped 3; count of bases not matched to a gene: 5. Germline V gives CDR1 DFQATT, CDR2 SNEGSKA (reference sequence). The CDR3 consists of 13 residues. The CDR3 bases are TGCAGTGCTAGTGATCAGGGGGTCTACGAGCAGTACTTC. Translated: CSASDQGVYEQYF.

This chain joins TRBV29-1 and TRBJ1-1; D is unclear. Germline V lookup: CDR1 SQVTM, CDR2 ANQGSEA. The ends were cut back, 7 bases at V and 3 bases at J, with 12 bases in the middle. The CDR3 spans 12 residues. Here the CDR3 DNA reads TGCAGCGCCGAGCTAGCGTACACTGAAGCTTTCTTT. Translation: CSAELAYTEAFF.

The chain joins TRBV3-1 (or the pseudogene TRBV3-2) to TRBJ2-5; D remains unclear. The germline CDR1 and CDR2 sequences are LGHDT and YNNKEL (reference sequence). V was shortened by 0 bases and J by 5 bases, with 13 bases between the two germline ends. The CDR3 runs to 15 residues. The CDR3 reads CASSQDARLRETQYF. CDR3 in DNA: TGTGCCAGCAGCCAAGACGCCCGACTGCGTGAGACCCAGTACTTC.

The CDR3 coding sequence is TGTGCCAGCAGCTTGGGGGCTCAGTGGTGGCAAGAGACCCAGTACTTC. Translation gives CASSLGAQWWQETQYF. This chain joins TRBV5-8 and TRBJ2-5; D gene unclear. The germline V gene encodes CDR1 SGHTS and CDR2 YDEGEE. V lost 0 bases, J lost 2 bases, and 14 bases lay in between. The CDR3 spans 16 residues. The full variable domain, its missing parts supplied by reference TRBV5-8 and TRBJ2-5, is EAGVTQSPTHLIKTRGQQATLRCSPISGHTSVYWYQQALGLGLQFLLWYDEGEERNRGNFPPRFSGRQFPNYSSELNVNALELEDSALYLCASSLGAQWWQETQYFGPGTRLLVL.

The CDR3, as DNA: TGTGCCAGCAGTATTCAGGGCACAGATACGCAGTATTTT. Amino acid sequence: CASSIQGTDTQYF. The chain has TRBV12-3 or TRBV12-4 and TRBJ2-3; D not resolved. Deletions cut 5 bases from V and 1 base from J, with 7 bases between. This CDR3 region has 13 residues.

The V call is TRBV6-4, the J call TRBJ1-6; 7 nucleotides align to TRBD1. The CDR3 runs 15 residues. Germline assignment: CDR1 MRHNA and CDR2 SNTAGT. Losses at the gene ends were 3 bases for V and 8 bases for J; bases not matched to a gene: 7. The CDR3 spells CASSEGSQGDSPLHF. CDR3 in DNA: TGTGCCAGCAGTGAAGGTTCGCAGGGGGATTCACCCCTCCACTTT.